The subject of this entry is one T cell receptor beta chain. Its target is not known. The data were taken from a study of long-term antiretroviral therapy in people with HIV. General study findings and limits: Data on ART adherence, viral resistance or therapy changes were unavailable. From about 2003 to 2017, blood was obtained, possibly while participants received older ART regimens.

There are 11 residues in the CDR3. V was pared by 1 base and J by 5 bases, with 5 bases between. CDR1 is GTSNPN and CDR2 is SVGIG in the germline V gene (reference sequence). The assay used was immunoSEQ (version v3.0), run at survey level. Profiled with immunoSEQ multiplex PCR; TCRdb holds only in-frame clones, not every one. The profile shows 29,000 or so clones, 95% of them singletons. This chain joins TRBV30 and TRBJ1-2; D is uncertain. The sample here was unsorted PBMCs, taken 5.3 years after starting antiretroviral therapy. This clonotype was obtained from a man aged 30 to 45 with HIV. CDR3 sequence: CAWSELYGYTF. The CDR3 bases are TGTGCCTGGAGTGAACTGTATGGCTACACCTTC.